Below, 14 T cell receptor beta chains from the same sample are listed, as sequenced in a study of type 1 and type 2 diabetes patients (dated by TCRdb to the mid-2010s). Instrument used: Illumina MiSeq. For TCRbeta CDR3 amplification, the template was genomic DNA taken from the sorted T cell subsets. The TCRbeta CDR3 region was amplified by multiplex PCR with 30 forward and 13 reverse primers. Using fastp trimming at Q25 and MiXCR clonotype assembly, TCRdb reanalyzed the public sequencing data and kept in-frame beta chains. Rows with a matching CDR3 protein are joined into one entry that keeps the most common DNA and genes. Recorded for this sample are a few hundred thousand distinct CDR3 sequences; 47% of them occurred a single time. Roughly 15% of the sample rests with the top ten. The sequenced sample consisted of peripheral blood mononuclear cells (PBMCs). These receptors were taken from a young man with type 2 diabetes.

This rearrangement joins TRBV30 to TRBJ2-7, with 13 bases aligning to TRBD2. Germline CDR1 is GTSNPN and CDR2 is SVGIG (reference sequence). The junction had 17 bases not matched to a gene; V was cut back by 6 bases and J by 0 bases. The CDR3 spans 19 residues. The CDR3 DNA follows: TGTGCCTGCAGCGCAACAATCGGGACTAGCGGGGTTCTCTCCTACGAGCAGTACTTC. It is translated as CACSATIGTSGVLSYEQYF.

The table lists this clonotype with a count of one. The genes are TRBV15 and TRBJ2-1; 15 bases fit TRBD2. Germline CDR1 reads LNHNV; CDR2 reads YYDKDF (reference sequence). The CDR3 loop spans 17 amino acids. Trimming at V came to 5 bases and at J to 5 bases, leaving 7 bases not matched to a gene. In nucleotides, the CDR3 is TGTGCCACCAGCGGGACTAGCGGGAGGTGGCCCCACAATGAGCAGTTCTTC. Its translation is CATSGTSGRWPHNEQFF.

The table lists this clonotype with a few counts. The rearrangement joins TRBV20-1 to TRBJ2-7; TRBD1 aligns across 8 bases. The CDR3 covers 16 residues. V was pared by 0 bases and J by 3 bases, with 10 bases of the junction left unmatched. Germline CDR1 DFQATT, CDR2 SNEGSKA (reference sequence). CDR3 DNA: TGCAGTGCTAGAGATCTTGGGGACAGGTCGGTCTACGAGCAGTACTTC. This translates into CSARDLGDRSVYEQYF.

This clonotype was counted a few times. DNA for the CDR3: TGTGCCTGGAGTGTACGCGGGGCAACTGAAGCTTTCTTT. Its protein is CAWSVRGATEAFF. The chain joins TRBV30 to TRBJ1-1; D perhaps matches TRBD1 (5 bases). The germline V and J ends were trimmed by 0 bases and 5 bases, with 10 bases remaining between them. The length of the CDR3 is 13 residues. From germline, CDR1 is GTSNPN and CDR2 SVGIG (reference sequence).

This clonotype was observed at least ten times. The chain combines TRBV2 with TRBJ1-2; D is undetermined. CDR1 and CDR2 (germline): SNHLY, FYNNEI. V was cut by 3 bases and J by 4 bases, with 15 bases left in between. The CDR3 extends over 15 amino acids. The CDR3 bases are TGTGCCAGCAGTGAGAGGCCGGATGTCACCTATGGCTACACCTTC. Translation: CASSERPDVTYGYTF.

The V call is TRBV12-3 or TRBV12-4, the J call TRBJ1-5; 8 nucleotides match TRBD1. Trimming at V came to 3 bases and at J to 5 bases, leaving 9 bases not matched to a gene. This CDR3 spans 16 amino acids. The CDR3 sequence: CASSFSGQGADQPQHF. CDR3 in DNA: TGTGCCAGCAGTTTTTCTGGGCAGGGGGCAGATCAGCCCCAGCATTTT.

This clonotype was observed a few times. The CDR3 sequence is CAWSFGVAEQETQYF. As DNA, the CDR3 is TGTGCCTGGAGTTTCGGCGTAGCGGAGCAAGAGACCCAGTACTTC. The J gene is TRBJ2-5, the V gene TRBV30; the D gene is possibly TRBD2 (6 bases). The germline V gene encodes CDR1 GTSNPN and CDR2 SVGIG (reference sequence). The CDR3 covers 15 residues. Trimming removed 2 bases at V and 2 bases at J, with 15 bases between.

This clonotype was seen a few times. This chain uses TRBV30 with TRBJ1-2, with D uncertain. Germline-derived CDR1 and CDR2 are GTSNPN and SVGIG (reference sequence). Trimming took off 2 bases at V and 8 bases at J, with 12 bases between the two ends. CDR3 length: 12 residues. The DNA for the CDR3 is TGTGCCTGGAGTAAGGTGGTGAGGGGCTACACCTTC. This encodes CAWSKVVRGYTF.

The sample holds one count of this clonotype. This chain joins TRBV4-1 and TRBJ2-7, with 9 nucleotides matching TRBD1. V was pared by 0 bases and J by 3 bases, with 3 bases of the junction left unmatched. From germline, CDR1 is MGHRA and CDR2 YSYEKL. The CDR3 is 15 residues long. The CDR3 sequence: CASSQDGDRVYEQYF. The CDR3 DNA sequence: TGCGCCAGCAGCCAAGATGGGGACAGGGTCTACGAGCAGTACTTC.

The V call is TRBV4-2, the J call TRBJ1-1; possible D gene TRBD1, 6 bases. Looked up from germline, CDR1 is LGHNA and CDR2 is YNFKEQ. The CDR3 spans 17 residues. Trimming took 0 bases from V and 1 from J, leaving 15 bases between them. CDR3 amino acids: CASSQDGDTSSNTEAFF. The CDR3 coding sequence is TGTGCCAGCAGCCAAGATGGGGACACTTCTTCGAACACTGAAGCTTTCTTT.

The V and J genes are TRBV19 and TRBJ2-1; 7 bases agree with TRBD2. Per the germline V gene, CDR1 is LNHDA and CDR2 is SQIVND (reference sequence). The CDR3 runs to 15 residues. With 5 bases clipped from V and 4 bases from J, the junction kept 8 bases outside the gene matches. CDR3 region: CASSLLAAAYNEQFF. The CDR3 coding sequence is TGTGCCAGTAGTCTCCTAGCGGCTGCTTACAATGAGCAGTTCTTC.

A few counts support this clonotype. This chain joins TRBV24-1 and TRBJ2-3; 14 positions agree with TRBD2. Germline V gives CDR1 KGHDR, CDR2 SFDVKD. V trimming: 8 bases; J trimming: 4 bases; junction bases outside the gene matches: 7. The CDR3 consists of 16 residues. As DNA, the CDR3 is TGTGCCACCACGTCCGGGACTAGCGGGAGTTCAGATACGCAGTATTTT. It encodes CATTSGTSGSSDTQYF.

This chain joins TRBV7-9 and TRBJ2-3; D perhaps matches TRBD2 (7 bases). Germline-derived CDR1 and CDR2 are SEHNR and FQNEAQ (reference sequence). Trimming removed 2 bases at V and 0 bases at J, with 12 bases between. This CDR3 is built from 16 residues. The CDR3 DNA reads TGTGCCAGCAGCTTATGGGGGGGGGCAAGCACAGATACGCAGTATTTT. Its translation is CASSLWGGASTDTQYF. The full variable domain, with the rest looked up from reference TRBV7-9 and TRBJ2-3, is DTGVSQNPRHKITKRGQNVTFRCDPISEHNRLYWYRQTLGQGPEFLTYFQNEAQLEKSRLLSDRFSAERPKGSFSTLEIQRTEQGDSAMYLCASSLWGGASTDTQYFGPGTRLTVL.

This clonotype was observed a handful of times. The V gene is TRBV6-4, the J gene TRBJ1-4, with D perhaps matching TRBD1 (5 bases). The ends were cut back, 7 bases at V and 7 bases at J, with 16 bases in the middle. This CDR3 region has 14 residues. Looked up from germline, CDR1 is MRHNA and CDR2 is SNTAGT. As DNA, the CDR3 is TGTGCCAGCAAGCTAGGGGCAACGAGTGAAAAACTGTTTTTT. Residues: CASKLGATSEKLFF.